The rows below give T cell receptor beta chains drawn from one sample of a study of T cell responses to AZD1222 COVID-19 vaccine. The assay was immunoSEQ multiplex PCR, and TCRdb's table has in-frame clones only and misses some. The table has 100,000 to 150,000 clones, 90% seen once. This specimen was peripheral blood, taken on day 0 of AZD1222 vaccination. The receptors come from an adult in good health. Both conserved end residues are part of each CDR3. Each record gives: J gene, clone size, D gene, V gene, CDR3 protein, CDR3 DNA. A D gene is named only where the DNA matches it firmly. Clone size is not always given. Where it is, it says once, few, many or a class for expanded clones.

J gene: TRBJ2-3; clone size: NA; D gene: TRBD2; V gene: TRBV9; CDR3 protein: CASSVGPSGRTGTQYF; CDR3 DNA: TGTGCCAGCAGCGTAGGCCCTAGCGGGAGGACCGGTACGCAGTATTTT
J gene: TRBJ1-3; clone size: NA; D gene: NA; V gene: TRBV3-1/TRBV3-2; CDR3 protein: CASTRTAGNTIYF; CDR3 DNA: TGTGCCAGCACTCGGACAGCTGGAAACACCATATATTTT
J gene: TRBJ1-2; clone size: NA; D gene: TRBD1; V gene: TRBV27; CDR3 protein: CASNTRDRGRGYTF; CDR3 DNA: TGTGCCAGCAACACCCGGGACAGGGGACGTGGCTACACCTTC
J gene: TRBJ2-7; clone size: NA; D gene: TRBD1; V gene: TRBV6-4; CDR3 protein: CASSEQTGPTYEQYF; CDR3 DNA: TGTGCCAGCAGTGAACAGACAGGGCCCACCTACGAGCAGTACTTC
J gene: TRBJ2-7; clone size: NA; D gene: TRBD1; V gene: TRBV6-1; CDR3 protein: CASSADWDSYEQYF; CDR3 DNA: TGTGCCAGCAGTGCTGATTGGGACAGCTACGAGCAGTACTTC
J gene: TRBJ1-2; clone size: NA; D gene: NA; V gene: TRBV18; CDR3 protein: CASSPEKGRGYTF; CDR3 DNA: TGTGCCAGCTCACCTGAAAAGGGACGCGGCTACACCTTC
J gene: TRBJ1-1; clone size: NA; D gene: TRBD1; V gene: TRBV11-3; CDR3 protein: CASSSTGRGEAFF; CDR3 DNA: TGTGCCAGCAGCTCGACAGGGCGGGGTGAAGCTTTCTTT
J gene: TRBJ2-1; clone size: NA; D gene: NA; V gene: TRBV29-1; CDR3 protein: CSLFAQRYNEQFF; CDR3 DNA: TGCAGCCTTTTCGCTCAGAGATACAATGAGCAGTTCTTC
J gene: TRBJ1-3; clone size: once; D gene: NA; V gene: TRBV28; CDR3 protein: CASSADQQLTGNTIYF; CDR3 DNA: TGTGCCAGCAGTGCTGACCAGCAACTTACTGGAAACACCATATATTTT
J gene: TRBJ1-1; clone size: NA; D gene: TRBD1; V gene: TRBV11-1; CDR3 protein: CASSSYQGEILTEAFF; CDR3 DNA: TGTGCCAGCAGCTCCTATCAGGGGGAAATTTTAACTGAAGCTTTCTTT
J gene: TRBJ2-7; clone size: NA; D gene: TRBD2; V gene: TRBV6-2/TRBV6-3; CDR3 protein: CASSGTQGLAGGPYEQYF; CDR3 DNA: TGTGCCAGCAGCGGGACTCAGGGACTAGCGGGAGGGCCCTACGAGCAGTACTTC
J gene: TRBJ1-3; clone size: few; D gene: TRBD1; V gene: TRBV3-1/TRBV3-2; CDR3 protein: CASSLGMGQLDTIYF; CDR3 DNA: TGTGCCAGCAGCCTTGGTATGGGACAGTTAGACACCATATATTTT
J gene: TRBJ2-1; clone size: few; D gene: TRBD2; V gene: TRBV5-4; CDR3 protein: CASSLGGGSRYNEQFF; CDR3 DNA: TGTGCCAGCAGCTTGGGGGGCGGGAGTAGGTACAATGAGCAGTTCTTC
J gene: TRBJ2-5; clone size: NA; D gene: NA; V gene: TRBV7-2; CDR3 protein: CASSLWGSWGGGETQYF; CDR3 DNA: TGTGCCAGCAGCTTATGGGGCTCTTGGGGTGGGGGAGAGACCCAGTACTTC
J gene: TRBJ2-7; clone size: NA; D gene: NA; V gene: TRBV7-2; CDR3 protein: CASRSPSSYEQYF; CDR3 DNA: TGTGCCAGCAGGTCTCCGAGCTCCTACGAGCAGTACTTC
J gene: TRBJ2-2; clone size: NA; D gene: TRBD2; V gene: TRBV9; CDR3 protein: CASSVIGEGTGELFF; CDR3 DNA: TGTGCCAGCAGCGTAATAGGGGAGGGCACCGGGGAGCTGTTTTTT
J gene: TRBJ2-1; clone size: NA; D gene: TRBD2; V gene: TRBV3-1/TRBV3-2; CDR3 protein: CASSQDVPTSGPAYNEQFF; CDR3 DNA: TGTGCCAGCAGCCAAGATGTCCCCACTAGCGGGCCCGCCTACAATGAGCAGTTCTTC
J gene: TRBJ2-3; clone size: NA; D gene: NA; V gene: TRBV28; CDR3 protein: CASRLWTDTQYF; CDR3 DNA: TGTGCCAGCAGACTATGGACAGATACGCAGTATTTT
J gene: TRBJ1-6; clone size: NA; D gene: NA; V gene: TRBV19; CDR3 protein: CASSIIQSSYNSPLHF; CDR3 DNA: TGTGCCAGTAGTATAATCCAGAGCTCCTATAATTCACCCCTCCACTTT
J gene: TRBJ1-2; clone size: NA; D gene: TRBD1; V gene: TRBV7-2; CDR3 protein: CASSPPRGQANYGYTF; CDR3 DNA: TGTGCCAGCAGCCCGCCTCGGGGACAGGCGAACTATGGCTACACCTTC
J gene: TRBJ1-2; clone size: NA; D gene: NA; V gene: TRBV7-9; CDR3 protein: CASSRGQTNAYGYTF; CDR3 DNA: TGTGCCAGCAGCCGTGGTCAGACCAACGCCTATGGCTACACCTTC
J gene: TRBJ2-7; clone size: NA; D gene: NA; V gene: TRBV4-3; CDR3 protein: CASSQRARSGYEQYF; CDR3 DNA: TGCGCCAGCAGCCAACGGGCCCGGAGTGGATACGAGCAGTACTTC
J gene: TRBJ2-1; clone size: once; D gene: TRBD1; V gene: TRBV9; CDR3 protein: CASSGGLGQGGDEQFF; CDR3 DNA: TGTGCCAGCAGCGGCGGGCTCGGACAGGGAGGAGATGAGCAGTTCTTC
J gene: TRBJ1-1; clone size: NA; D gene: NA; V gene: TRBV10-3; CDR3 protein: CASMRGLNTEAFF; CDR3 DNA: TGTGCCAGCATGCGGGGTCTGAACACTGAAGCTTTCTTT
J gene: TRBJ2-1; clone size: NA; D gene: TRBD2; V gene: TRBV30; CDR3 protein: CAWSRTSGKNEQFF; CDR3 DNA: TGTGCCTGGAGCAGGACTAGCGGGAAAAATGAGCAGTTCTTC
J gene: TRBJ2-6; clone size: NA; D gene: NA; V gene: TRBV11-1; CDR3 protein: CASSQHSGANVLTF; CDR3 DNA: TGTGCCAGCAGCCAACACTCTGGGGCCAACGTCCTGACTTTC
J gene: TRBJ2-3; clone size: NA; D gene: TRBD2; V gene: TRBV5-1; CDR3 protein: CASSLLTSGSTDTQYF; CDR3 DNA: TGCGCCAGCAGCTTGTTGACTAGCGGGAGTACAGATACGCAGTATTTT
J gene: TRBJ1-3; clone size: NA; D gene: TRBD1; V gene: TRBV4-1; CDR3 protein: CASSQRTGAGNTIYF; CDR3 DNA: TGCGCCAGCAGCCAAAGGACAGGGGCCGGAAACACCATATATTTT
J gene: TRBJ2-7; clone size: NA; D gene: TRBD2; V gene: TRBV18; CDR3 protein: CASSPQAGGHSYEQYF; CDR3 DNA: TGTGCCAGCTCACCGCAAGCGGGAGGCCACTCCTACGAGCAGTACTTC
J gene: TRBJ2-2; clone size: few; D gene: TRBD1; V gene: TRBV28; CDR3 protein: CASRPPRQGSPGELFF; CDR3 DNA: TGTGCCAGCAGACCCCCGAGACAGGGTTCCCCCGGGGAGCTGTTTTTT
J gene: TRBJ1-5; clone size: NA; D gene: TRBD1; V gene: TRBV28; CDR3 protein: CASSSGQGKRSNQPQHF; CDR3 DNA: TGTGCCAGCAGTTCTGGACAGGGGAAAAGGAGCAATCAGCCCCAGCATTTT
J gene: TRBJ1-4; clone size: once; D gene: NA; V gene: TRBV3-1/TRBV3-2; CDR3 protein: CASSQGTNEKLFF; CDR3 DNA: TGTGCCAGCAGCCAGGGAACTAATGAAAAACTGTTTTTT
J gene: TRBJ2-7; clone size: NA; D gene: NA; V gene: TRBV5-6; CDR3 protein: CASSRGGDSSYEQYF; CDR3 DNA: TGTGCCAGCAGCCGAGGGGGGGACAGCTCCTACGAGCAGTACTTC
J gene: TRBJ2-1; clone size: NA; D gene: TRBD2; V gene: TRBV5-1; CDR3 protein: CASSFSLADYNEQFF; CDR3 DNA: TGCGCCAGCAGCTTTAGTCTAGCGGACTACAATGAGCAGTTCTTC
J gene: TRBJ2-5; clone size: NA; D gene: TRBD1; V gene: TRBV12-5; CDR3 protein: CASGPGTGGRETQYF; CDR3 DNA: TGTGCTAGTGGTCCTGGGACAGGGGGCCGGGAGACCCAGTACTTC
J gene: TRBJ1-4; clone size: NA; D gene: NA; V gene: TRBV5-1; CDR3 protein: CASSSTGRADEKLFF; CDR3 DNA: TGCGCCAGCAGCTCTACAGGGAGGGCAGATGAAAAACTGTTTTTT
J gene: TRBJ2-4; clone size: NA; D gene: TRBD1; V gene: TRBV28; CDR3 protein: CATTGVEAKNIQYF; CDR3 DNA: TGTGCCACCACAGGGGTCGAGGCCAAAAACATTCAGTACTTC
J gene: TRBJ1-1; clone size: NA; D gene: NA; V gene: TRBV24-1; CDR3 protein: CATSASGPRGTEAFF; CDR3 DNA: TGTGCCACCAGTGCCTCAGGTCCTCGGGGCACTGAAGCTTTCTTT
J gene: TRBJ1-6; clone size: NA; D gene: NA; V gene: TRBV2; CDR3 protein: CASSRQYNNSPLHF; CDR3 DNA: TGTGCCAGCAGTAGGCAGTATAATAATTCACCCCTCCACTTT
J gene: TRBJ1-1; clone size: NA; D gene: NA; V gene: TRBV27; CDR3 protein: CASSFQVNTEAFF; CDR3 DNA: TGTGCCAGCAGTTTTCAGGTGAACACTGAAGCTTTCTTT
J gene: TRBJ1-2; clone size: NA; D gene: NA; V gene: TRBV6-5; CDR3 protein: CASRGDRLYGYTF; CDR3 DNA: TGTGCCAGCAGGGGTGACAGGCTGTATGGCTACACCTTC
J gene: TRBJ1-1; clone size: NA; D gene: TRBD1; V gene: TRBV18; CDR3 protein: CASSPLGTGGANTEAFF; CDR3 DNA: TGTGCCAGCTCACCATTGGGGACAGGGGGGGCGAACACTGAAGCTTTCTTT
J gene: TRBJ2-5; clone size: NA; D gene: NA; V gene: TRBV13; CDR3 protein: CASSSAVNQETQYF; CDR3 DNA: TGTGCCAGCAGCTCCGCCGTTAACCAAGAGACCCAGTACTTC
J gene: TRBJ1-4; clone size: once; D gene: NA; V gene: TRBV1; CDR3 protein: CTSSPPLVKRNEKLFF; CDR3 DNA: TGCACCAGCAGCCCCCCCCTCGTCAAAAGGAATGAAAAACTGTTTTTT